These 18 T cell receptor beta chains were sequenced from one sample in a study of a mutant IDH1 vaccine in newly diagnosed glioma. The protocol was immunoSEQ multiplex PCR, while the TCRdb copy is restricted to in-frame clones and leaves out a portion. Of 75,000 to 100,000 clones in the sample, over 70% were seen once. Time point here: baseline, week 1 (first vaccination visit). Treatment: pre-vaccination baseline after standard-of-care therapy. The sample consisted of PBMCs, taken from a glioma patient treated with radiotherapy, temozolomide or both. The receptors come from a man aged 40-49 years with glioma. Some clones in this sample may be carry-over from other donors' samples.

This chain links TRBV5-1 with TRBJ2-6, with D perhaps TRBD1 or TRBD2 (5 bases each). Deletions cut 0 bases from V and 6 bases from J, with 10 bases between. Germline lookup yields CDR1 SGHRS and CDR2 YFSETQ. The CDR3 loop spans 15 amino acids. The CDR3, as DNA: TGCGCCAGCAGCTTGGGAGGGGCTGCGGCCAACGTCCTGACTTTC. This encodes CASSLGGAAANVLTF.

This clone was counted a single time. V is TRBV10-3 and J is TRBJ2-3, with D perhaps TRBD1 (6 bases). The CDR3 covers 12 residues. The V and J ends lost 9 bases and 5 bases respectively, with 12 bases between them. The germline V gene encodes CDR1 ENHRY and CDR2 SYGVKD. This CDR3 is CAINTGKDTQYF. CDR3 nucleotide sequence: TGTGCCATAAATACAGGGAAAGATACGCAGTATTTT.

This chain links TRBV6-5 with TRBJ2-3, with 7 bases matching TRBD1. With V trimmed by 2 bases and J by 1 base, 0 bases remained unmatched. CDR1 is MNHEY, CDR2 SVGAGI, per germline. The CDR3 is 14 amino acids. The CDR3 bases are TGTGCCAGCAGTTACGGGACAGGCACAGATACGCAGTATTTT. Amino acid sequence: CASSYGTGTDTQYF.

The V and J genes are TRBV6-6 and TRBJ2-1; 9 bases are shared with TRBD2. Germline V gene sequence: CDR1 MNHNY, CDR2 SVGAGI (reference sequence). The trim removed 6 bases at V and 5 bases at J, leaving 8 bases unmatched. The CDR3 extends over 15 amino acids. For the CDR3, the DNA is TGTGCCAGCAGCTTAGGGGGACTAGCCCACAATGAGCAGTTCTTC. Its translation: CASSLGGLAHNEQFF.

The chain has TRBV10-1 and TRBJ1-6; D call uncertain. The V gene's germline CDR1 is WNHNN and CDR2 SYGVQD (reference sequence). The CDR3 runs 12 residues. V was clipped by 2 bases and J by 11 bases, with 7 bases between them. This chain's CDR3 is CASSENKTPLHF. In DNA form, the CDR3 reads TGCGCCAGCAGTGAGAACAAGACACCCCTCCACTTT.

This clone has just one count. The chain links TRBV10-2 to TRBJ1-5; 7 bases are a match to TRBD1. This CDR3 is built from 14 residues. The germline V gene has CDR1 WSHSY and CDR2 SAAADI. V lost 6 bases, J lost 9 bases, and 11 bases stayed unmatched. The CDR3, as DNA: TGCGCCAGCAGGGAAGGACAGGTCAGGATGCCCCAGCATTTT. It yields the protein CASREGQVRMPQHF.

V and J are TRBV4-2 and TRBJ1-6; D might be TRBD1 (6 bases). V dropped 3 bases and J dropped 7 bases, with 16 bases sitting between them. This CDR3 comprises 16 residues. Germline CDR1 and CDR2: LGHNA and YNFKEQ. The CDR3 protein is CASSHGQGSGNSPLHF. For the CDR3, the DNA is TGTGCCAGCAGCCACGGGCAGGGGTCGGGGAATTCACCCCTCCACTTT.

The V and J genes are TRBV5-1 and TRBJ1-1; no definite D call. The CDR3 is made up of 13 amino acids. In germline, CDR1 is SGHRS, CDR2 YFSETQ. V lost 0 bases and J 7 bases, leaving 10 bases between the germline ends. Here the CDR3 DNA reads TGCGCCAGCAGCTTGGTAAGGGTTGGTGAAGCTTTCTTT. Translation gives CASSLVRVGEAFF.

The chain links TRBV6-5 to TRBJ1-2; 10 bases map to TRBD1. This CDR3 is 14 amino acids long. Trimming at V came to 6 bases and at J to 7 bases, leaving 8 bases not matched to a gene. Germline V CDR1 and CDR2: MNHEY, SVGAGI. CDR3 residues: CASSQSGTGVGYTF. CDR3 DNA: TGTGCCAGCAGCCAATCCGGGACAGGGGTTGGCTACACCTTC.

The chain is built from TRBV6-6 and TRBJ1-5, with 8 positions matching TRBD1. V lost 10 bases, J lost 6 bases, and 8 bases stayed unmatched. This CDR3 spans 13 amino acids. The germline V gene has CDR1 MNHNY and CDR2 SVGAGI (reference sequence). CDR3 loop: CATFDRGGQPQHF. The CDR3 nucleotides read TGTGCCACGTTCGACAGGGGTGGTCAGCCCCAGCATTTT.

The rearrangement links TRBV5-1 to TRBJ2-3; a possible D gene is TRBD2 (5 bases). From germline, CDR1 is SGHRS and CDR2 YFSETQ. The CDR3 runs 15 residues. With 5 bases removed from V and 2 bases from J, the gap between germline ends came to 15 bases. CDR3 DNA: TGCGCCAGCAGTCCAGAGGGTAGTCCCACAGATACGCAGTATTTT. This codes for CASSPEGSPTDTQYF.

The chain combines TRBV5-4 with TRBJ1-4; D gene unclear. Germline CDR1 SGHNT, CDR2 YYREEE (reference sequence). The V gene lost 5 bases and the J gene lost 8 bases, with 13 bases spanning the gap. There are 13 residues in the CDR3. CDR3 bases: TGTGCCAGCAGTCCGAACCGTGGCGAAAAACTGTTTTTT. This sequence encodes CASSPNRGEKLFF.

The chain uses TRBV5-6 and TRBJ1-4; D is ambiguous. The CDR3 loop spans 16 amino acids. Trimming took off 0 bases at V and 6 bases at J, with 15 bases between the two ends. Germline assignment: CDR1 SGHDT and CDR2 YYEEEE. The CDR3 DNA sequence: TGTGCCAGCAGCTTGGTGGGATCGGGTCGGGATGAAAAACTGTTTTTT. It encodes CASSLVGSGRDEKLFF.

The chain uses TRBV11-2 and TRBJ1-6; TRBD1 is a possible D gene (5 bases). The germline gives CDR1 SGHAT, CDR2 FQNNGV. The CDR3 is made up of 13 amino acids. Trimming shortened V by 4 bases and J by 7 bases, and 8 bases separated the two germline ends. DNA for the CDR3: TGTGCCAGCAGCTCTCAGGGAAATTCACCCCTCCACTTT. Translated: CASSSQGNSPLHF.

This clone appeared a single time. The chain links TRBV12-5 to TRBJ2-5; 9 bases fit TRBD2. With V trimmed by 1 base and J by 1 base, 7 bases remained unmatched. The CDR3 totals 17 residues. Per germline, CDR1 LGHNT and CDR2 FRNRAP. CDR3 in amino acids: CASGLGATSGGQETQYF. CDR3 DNA sequence: TGTGCTAGTGGTTTGGGGGCGACTAGCGGAGGCCAAGAGACCCAGTACTTC.

The CDR3 sequence is CASRGQSLDEKLFF. The DNA of the CDR3 is TGTGCCAGTAGAGGACAGTCTTTGGATGAAAAACTGTTTTTT. The chain uses TRBV19 and TRBJ1-4, with D possibly matching TRBD1 (6 bases). Germline V gene lookup returns CDR1 LNHDA and CDR2 SQIVND (reference sequence). The CDR3 is 14 residues long. Trimming took off 6 bases at V and 6 bases at J, with 14 bases between the two ends.

The chain recombines TRBV6-5 with TRBJ2-7; D may be TRBD2 (6 bases). CDR1 is MNHEY, CDR2 SVGAGI, per germline. Trimming pared 5 bases from V and 0 bases from J, leaving 14 bases between. CDR3 length: 15 amino acids. The DNA for the CDR3 is TGTGCCAGCAGTAGCCTGGGGGGATTCTCCTACGAGCAGTACTTC. Its protein product is CASSSLGGFSYEQYF.

The rearrangement links TRBV7-9 to TRBJ2-7, with 7 bases that match TRBD1. CDR1 is SEHNR and CDR2 is FQNEAQ in the germline V gene (reference sequence). The CDR3 length is 15 residues. Germline trimming cut 3 bases from V and 4 bases from J; bases unmatched to any gene: 9. The DNA for the CDR3 is TGTGCCAGCAGCTTTTCCAGGGGGACAAATTACGAGCAGTACTTC. Protein product: CASSFSRGTNYEQYF.